Sequencing of this TCR beta chain was carried out in a study of yellow fever vaccine responses in identical twins. General study points: Twins' vaccine T cell response reportedly gave the appearance of partial convergence and partial personalization.

Comment on this clonotype: Its antigen is as yet unknown.

V gave up 7 bases and J gave up 5 bases; unmatched junction bases: 10. CDR3 length: 14 amino acids. Germline V gives CDR1 SGHNT, CDR2 YENEEA. TCRdb reprocessed the RT-PCR reads with MiXCR, giving one entry per CDR3 protein. The table lists approximately 2,500 distinct CDR3 sequences, 75% to 85% of them singletons. The specimen comprised T cells from blood (PBMCs), unsorted or a sorted subset (not recorded which), sampled before or after yellow fever vaccination (not recorded which). J is TRBJ1-1 and V is TRBV11-3, with 7 nucleotides matching TRBD1. This TCR derives from a female donor who received the yellow fever vaccine. CDR3 sequence reads: CASKIGGARTEAFF. For the CDR3, the DNA is TGTGCCAGCAAAATAGGGGGCGCAAGGACTGAAGCTTTCTTT.